A single sample gave rise to the 2 T cell receptor beta chains below, sequenced in a study of blood T cell repertoires in COVID-19. Measured with immunoSEQ multiplex PCR; TCRdb has only the in-frame clones, and not every one. This sample carries roughly 100,000 clones, 90% to 95% of them seen once, and the ten largest clones take 15% to 20%. Sequences were obtained from peripheral blood. These receptors all come from a man aged 45 to 65 with acute or convalescent COVID-19.

The V and J genes are TRBV5-4 and TRBJ2-5; no reliable D call. This CDR3 comprises 15 residues. Looked up from germline, CDR1 is SGHNT and CDR2 is YYREEE (reference sequence). V shed 0 bases and J shed 3 bases, with 12 bases lying between them. The CDR3 loop reads CASSLALGSKETQYF. The CDR3 DNA reads as TGTGCCAGCAGCTTGGCCCTAGGATCCAAAGAGACCCAGTACTTC.

V and J are TRBV6-2 or TRBV6-3 and TRBJ1-5; D perhaps matches TRBD1 (5 bases). Germline CDR1 and CDR2: MNHEY and SVGEGT. Trimming took off 6 bases at V and 3 bases at J, with 9 bases between the two ends. The CDR3 totals 13 residues. CDR3 in amino acids: CASSGAANQPQHF. CDR3 coding DNA: TGTGCCAGCAGCGGGGCGGCCAATCAGCCCCAGCATTTT.